The rows below give T cell receptor beta chains drawn from one sample of a study of blood T cell repertoires in COVID-19. Sequencing was performed with immunoSEQ multiplex PCR; in TCRdb, only in-frame clones are kept and a portion is missing. In the table there are 90,000 to 110,000 clones, 84% of which are singletons. Sequenced sample: peripheral blood. The receptors were gathered from a woman aged 80 or older with active or convalescent COVID-19. CDR3s include the opening cysteine and the closing phenylalanine or tryptophan. The D gene is left open where the match is weak.

TRBJ2-7	TRBV5-1	NA	CASSLGQNSEQYF	TGCGCCAGCAGCTTGGGACAGAATAGCGAGCAGTACTTC
TRBJ1-1	TRBV5-1	TRBD1	CASSYGDRNTEAFF	TGCGCCAGCAGCTACGGGGACAGGAACACTGAAGCTTTCTTT
TRBJ2-3	TRBV6-6	TRBD1	CASSYYRGSTDTQYF	TGTGCCAGCAGTTACTACAGGGGGAGCACAGATACGCAGTATTTT
TRBJ2-7	TRBV5-6	TRBD1	CASSFQGQYPSYEQYF	TGTGCCAGCAGCTTTCAGGGACAGTACCCTTCCTACGAGCAGTACTTC
TRBJ2-1	TRBV5-1	NA	CASSLEQGHYNEQFF	TGCGCCAGCAGCTTGGAACAGGGACATTACAATGAGCAGTTCTTC
TRBJ1-2	TRBV28	TRBD1	CASSVTGQQPYGYTF	TGTGCCAGCAGTGTGACGGGACAGCAACCCTATGGCTACACCTTC
TRBJ2-7	TRBV4-2	NA	CASSQDYGGGTYEQYF	TGTGCCAGCAGCCAAGATTATGGGGGCGGAACCTACGAGCAGTACTTC
TRBJ1-5	TRBV6-2/TRBV6-3	NA	CASSPIQGGNQPQHF	TGTGCCAGCAGCCCGATTCAGGGTGGCAATCAGCCCCAGCATTTT
TRBJ2-5	TRBV19	NA	CATALRETQYF	TGTGCCACCGCCCTTCGGGAGACCCAGTACTTC
TRBJ2-6	TRBV28	NA	CASSWTVSGANVLTF	TGTGCCAGCAGTTGGACAGTCTCTGGGGCCAACGTCCTGACTTTC
TRBJ1-3	TRBV28	NA	CASSPRRPLDTIYF	TGTGCCAGCAGTCCGCGGAGGCCCTTAGACACCATATATTTT
TRBJ2-7	TRBV9	TRBD1	CASSRGLGPTYEQYF	TGTGCCAGCAGCAGGGGGCTAGGGCCTACCTACGAGCAGTACTTC
TRBJ2-6	TRBV19	TRBD1	CASSVWTGGAGANVLTF	TGTGCCAGTAGTGTTTGGACAGGGGGCGCCGGGGCCAACGTCCTGACTTTC
TRBJ2-3	TRBV14	NA	CASSQVNTQYF	TGTGCCAGCAGCCAAGTCAATACGCAGTATTTT
TRBJ2-1	TRBV5-4	TRBD1	CASSRQGGPEQFF	TGTGCCAGCAGCCGACAGGGTGGACCTGAGCAGTTCTTC